This TCR beta chain emerged from a study of OX40 agonist ivuxolimab in advanced cancers. Background on the study: The patients received agonistic anti-OX40 (CD134) antibody ivuxolimab. Notes on the study in general: Both blood CD4+ and CD8+ T cells showed clonal growth by week 6 at 0.1 to 3.0 mg/kg. CD8+ T cells averaged more expanded clones than CD4+.

The data were produced by immunoSEQ multiplex PCR, yet TCRdb's version contains in-frame clones alone and is incomplete. The sample holds just under 9,000 clones, around 90% seen once. There are 18 residues in the CDR3. Germline V lookup: CDR1 ENHRY, CDR2 SYGVKD. The V and J ends lost 3 bases and 4 bases, in that order; junction bases with no gene match: 16. To note about this clone: Its antigen is unidentified.

Blood sampling took place at baseline, cycle 4 day 1, and cycle 7 day 1. The sequence was collected from an adult with an advanced solid tumor such as melanoma, head and neck, liver or kidney cancer. The chain has TRBV10-3 and TRBJ2-3; 7 bases are a match to TRBD2. Sample: CD4+ or CD8+ T cells sorted from blood, taken in a trial of the OX40 agonist ivuxolimab. This CDR3 is CAISDPATSRGNPDTQYF. CDR3 DNA sequence: TGTGCCATCAGTGATCCCGCGACTAGCCGCGGTAACCCAGATACGCAGTATTTT.